This T cell receptor beta chain appears in the sequencing data of a study of OX40 agonist ivuxolimab in advanced cancers. Study as a whole: In this cohort, patients received ivuxolimab, an agonistic anti-OX40 (CD134) antibody.

Overall study results and limits: Normalized T-cell clonal expansion was also low in a subset of nonresponders. Dosing at 0.1 to 3.0 mg/kg was accompanied by clonal expansion of CD4+ and CD8+ blood T cells by week 6. In general, CD8+ T cells held more expanded clones than CD4+ did, on average.

As regards this clone: What it recognizes is unknown.

V was shortened by 1 base and J by 1 base, with 8 bases between the two germline ends. The CDR3 sequence is 15 residues long. CDR1 and CDR2 (germline): LNHDA, SQIVND (reference sequence). The protocol was immunoSEQ multiplex PCR, while the TCRdb copy is restricted to in-frame clones and leaves out a portion. There are under 80,000 clones in the sample; less than 95% occur only once, and less than 2% lies in the top ten. The starting material was CD4+ or CD8+ T cells sorted from blood, obtained in a trial of the OX40 agonist ivuxolimab. The J gene is TRBJ2-1, the V gene TRBV19; D is ambiguous. This receptor was identified in an adult with an advanced solid tumor such as melanoma, head and neck, liver or kidney cancer. CDR3 nucleotide sequence: TGTGCCAGTAGTATAGCCTCCTTATCCTACAATGAGCAGTTCTTC. It translates to CASSIASLSYNEQFF.